This passage covers 5 T cell receptor beta chains from one sample sequenced in a study of blood T cell repertoires in COVID-19 (dated by TCRdb to the early 2020s). Receptor amplification or capture employed the immunoSEQ multiplex PCR assay. TCRdb retrieved this table from immuneACCESS and kept in-frame rearrangements only. Not all clones are present; in checked studies, unresolved V genes account for under half, and no reason is known for the remainder. This sample gives some 390,000 clones in total; about nine tenths of them show up just once. Of the sample, 1.5% to 2% is held by the ten largest clones. The specimen was PBMCs or T cells enriched from blood (not recorded which). Receptor source: a woman aged 30 to 39 who had recovered from COVID-19.

J is TRBJ1-2 and V is TRBV19, with D possibly matching TRBD1 (6 bases). Germline-derived CDR1 and CDR2 are LNHDA and SQIVND (reference sequence). CDR3 size: 13 residues. Between the trimmed V and J ends, which lost 4 bases and 4 bases, there was a span of 10 bases. The CDR3 bases are TGTGCCAGTAGTAGAGGACAGATCTATGGCTACACCTTC. This gives the protein CASSRGQIYGYTF.

This chain joins TRBV5-1 and TRBJ1-4; D is ambiguous. The V and J ends lost 1 base and 2 bases respectively, with 9 bases between them. The CDR3 is made up of 15 amino acids. Germline CDR1 reads SGHRS; CDR2 reads YFSETQ. As DNA, the CDR3 is TGCGCCAGCAGCTTGACTCGGAGGACTAATGAAAAACTGTTTTTT. As protein: CASSLTRRTNEKLFF.

The chain recombines TRBV5-1 with TRBJ2-2; 10 positions match TRBD2. Germline CDR1 and CDR2: SGHRS and YFSETQ. The CDR3 covers 15 residues. After removal of 4 bases from V and 5 bases from J, the junction contained 5 bases not matched to a gene. The CDR3 is CASSPGLARTGELFF. CDR3 nucleotides: TGCGCCAGCAGCCCGGGACTAGCGAGGACCGGGGAGCTGTTTTTT.

This clone was counted once. The chain uses TRBV5-1 and TRBJ1-3; the D gene is possibly TRBD1 (6 bases). This CDR3 contains 16 residues. V was shortened by 3 bases and J by 2 bases, with 15 bases between the two germline ends. Per germline, CDR1 SGHRS and CDR2 YFSETQ. CDR3 sequence reads: CASSWGGRGAGNTIYF. CDR3 nucleotides: TGCGCCAGCAGCTGGGGCGGCAGGGGTGCTGGAAACACCATATATTTT.

This clone came up a few times. The V call is TRBV10-3, the J call TRBJ1-2; D gene uncertain. The V gene lost 6 bases and the J gene lost 4 bases, with 12 bases spanning the gap. The CDR3 runs 13 residues. CDR1 and CDR2 from the germline V gene are ENHRY and SYGVKD. CDR3 coding DNA: TGTGCCATCAGCTCCGGGTTAACCTATGGCTACACCTTC. It yields the protein CAISSGLTYGYTF.